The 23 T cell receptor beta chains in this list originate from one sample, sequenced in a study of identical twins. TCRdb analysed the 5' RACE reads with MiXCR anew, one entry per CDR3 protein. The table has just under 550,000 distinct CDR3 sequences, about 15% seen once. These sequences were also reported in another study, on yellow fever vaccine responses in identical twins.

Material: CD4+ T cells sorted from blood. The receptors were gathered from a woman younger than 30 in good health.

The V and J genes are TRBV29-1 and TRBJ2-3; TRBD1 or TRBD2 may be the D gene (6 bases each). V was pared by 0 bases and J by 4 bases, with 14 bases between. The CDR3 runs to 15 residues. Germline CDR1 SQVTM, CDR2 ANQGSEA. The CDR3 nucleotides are TGCAGCGTTGAAGATTTTGGGGGGCCGGCAGATACGCAGTATTTT. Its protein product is CSVEDFGGPADTQYF.

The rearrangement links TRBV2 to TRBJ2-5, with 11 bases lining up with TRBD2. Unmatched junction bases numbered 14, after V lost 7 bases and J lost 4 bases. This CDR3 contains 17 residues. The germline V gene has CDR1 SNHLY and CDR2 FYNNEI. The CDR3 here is CASTPREASGRTETQYF. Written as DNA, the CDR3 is TGTGCCAGCACCCCACGGGAGGCTAGCGGGAGGACAGAGACCCAGTACTTC.

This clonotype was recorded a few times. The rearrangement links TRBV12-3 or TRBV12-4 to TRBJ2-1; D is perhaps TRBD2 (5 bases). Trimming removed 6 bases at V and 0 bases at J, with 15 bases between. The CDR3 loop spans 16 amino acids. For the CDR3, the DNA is TGTGCCAGCAGCATGCTCGGACTTACCTCCTACAATGAGCAGTTCTTC. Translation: CASSMLGLTSYNEQFF.

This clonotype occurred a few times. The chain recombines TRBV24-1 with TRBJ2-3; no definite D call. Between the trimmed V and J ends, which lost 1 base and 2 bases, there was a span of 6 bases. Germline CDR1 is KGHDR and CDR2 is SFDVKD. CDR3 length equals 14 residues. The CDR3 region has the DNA TGTGCCACCAGTGATTTTCGGTTCACAGATACGCAGTATTTT. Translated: CATSDFRFTDTQYF.

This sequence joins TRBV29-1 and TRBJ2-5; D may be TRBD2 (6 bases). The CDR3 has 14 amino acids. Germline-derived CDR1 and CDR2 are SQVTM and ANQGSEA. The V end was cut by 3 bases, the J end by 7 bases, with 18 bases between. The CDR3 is CSVETGGERGTQYF. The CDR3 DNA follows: TGCAGCGTTGAGACTGGCGGGGAAAGAGGGACCCAGTACTTC.

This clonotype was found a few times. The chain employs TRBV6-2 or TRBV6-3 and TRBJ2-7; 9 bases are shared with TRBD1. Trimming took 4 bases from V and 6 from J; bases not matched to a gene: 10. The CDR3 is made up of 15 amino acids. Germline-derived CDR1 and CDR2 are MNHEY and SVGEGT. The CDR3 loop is CASSSAGTGYSEQYV. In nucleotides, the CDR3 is TGTGCCAGCAGTTCTGCTGGGACAGGGTACTCCGAGCAGTACGTC.

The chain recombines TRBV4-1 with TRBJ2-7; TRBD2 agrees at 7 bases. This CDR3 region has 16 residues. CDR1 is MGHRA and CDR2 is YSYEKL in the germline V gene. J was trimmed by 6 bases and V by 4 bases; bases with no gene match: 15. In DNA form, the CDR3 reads TGCGCCAGCAGCCGACCGACTAGCCGGAATCCGGGCGAGCAGTACTTC. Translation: CASSRPTSRNPGEQYF.

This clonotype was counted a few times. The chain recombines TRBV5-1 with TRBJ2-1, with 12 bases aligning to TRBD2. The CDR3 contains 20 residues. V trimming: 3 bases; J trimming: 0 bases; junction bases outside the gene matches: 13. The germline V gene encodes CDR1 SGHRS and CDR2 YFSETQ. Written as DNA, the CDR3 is TGCGCCAGCAGCTCCTTCAAACTAGCGGGGGGCCCTAGCTCCTACAATGAGCAGTTCTTC. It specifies CASSSFKLAGGPSSYNEQFF. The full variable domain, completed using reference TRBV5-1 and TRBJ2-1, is KAGVTQTPRYLIKTRGQQVTLSCSPISGHRSVSWYQQTPGQGLQFLFEYFSETQRNKGNFPGRFSGRQFSNSRSEMNVSTLELGDSALYLCASSSFKLAGGPSSYNEQFFGPGTRLTVL.

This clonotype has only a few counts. CDR3 nucleotides: TGCAGTGCTATGTACTCTAGCACAGATACGCAGTATTTT. Residues: CSAMYSSTDTQYF. V usage is TRBV20-1 and J usage is TRBJ2-3; D not certain. The germline CDR1 and CDR2 sequences are DFQATT and SNEGSKA (reference sequence). The CDR3 loop spans 13 amino acids. V was cut by 4 bases and J by 0 bases, with 8 bases left in between.

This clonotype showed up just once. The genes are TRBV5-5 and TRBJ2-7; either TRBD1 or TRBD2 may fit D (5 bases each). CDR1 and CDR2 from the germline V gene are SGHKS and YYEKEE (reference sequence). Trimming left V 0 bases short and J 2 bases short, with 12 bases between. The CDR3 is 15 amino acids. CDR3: CASSLGPGPTYEQYV. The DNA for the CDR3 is TGTGCCAGCAGCTTGGGGCCGGGACCTACCTACGAGCAGTACGTC.

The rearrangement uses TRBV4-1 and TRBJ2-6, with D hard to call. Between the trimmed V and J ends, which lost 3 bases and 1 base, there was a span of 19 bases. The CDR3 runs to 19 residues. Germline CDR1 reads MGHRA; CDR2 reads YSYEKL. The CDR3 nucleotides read TGCGCCAGCAGCCAGGATTCAGCCGGCCCATGGTCTGGGGCCAACGTCCTGACTTTC. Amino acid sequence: CASSQDSAGPWSGANVLTF.

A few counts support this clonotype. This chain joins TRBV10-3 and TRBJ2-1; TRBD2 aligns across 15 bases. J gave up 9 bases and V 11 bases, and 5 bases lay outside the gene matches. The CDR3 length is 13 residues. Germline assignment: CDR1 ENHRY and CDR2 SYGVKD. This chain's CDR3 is CALGLAGGREQFF. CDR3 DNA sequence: TGTGCCCTTGGACTAGCGGGGGGGCGTGAGCAGTTCTTC.

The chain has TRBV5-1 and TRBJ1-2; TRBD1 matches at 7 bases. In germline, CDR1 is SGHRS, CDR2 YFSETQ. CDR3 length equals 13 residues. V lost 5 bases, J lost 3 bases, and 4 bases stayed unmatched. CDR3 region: CASSIQGDYGYTF. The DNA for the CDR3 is TGCGCCAGCAGTATCCAGGGGGACTATGGCTACACCTTC.

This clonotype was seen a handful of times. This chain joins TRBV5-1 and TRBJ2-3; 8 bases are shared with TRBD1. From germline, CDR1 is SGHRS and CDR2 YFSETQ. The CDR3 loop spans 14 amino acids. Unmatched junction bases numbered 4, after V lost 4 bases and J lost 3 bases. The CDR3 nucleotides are TGCGCCAGCAGCGTCGGACAGGGTACAGATACGCAGTATTTT. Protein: CASSVGQGTDTQYF.

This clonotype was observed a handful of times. The CDR3, as DNA: TGCGGAGTGGCGGGGCCGAATTCGAACACTGAAGCTTTCTTT. This sequence encodes CGVAGPNSNTEAFF. The chain employs TRBV20-1 and TRBJ1-1; weak D call: TRBD1 (5 bases). CDR3 length: 14 amino acids. In germline, CDR1 is DFQATT, CDR2 SNEGSKA (reference sequence).

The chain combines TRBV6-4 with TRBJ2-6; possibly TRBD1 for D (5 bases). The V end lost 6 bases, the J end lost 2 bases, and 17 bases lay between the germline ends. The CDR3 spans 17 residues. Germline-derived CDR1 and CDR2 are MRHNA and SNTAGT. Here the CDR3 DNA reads TGTGCCAGCAGCGCAGGGTACGGAAGGGCTGGGGCCAACGTCCTGACTTTC. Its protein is CASSAGYGRAGANVLTF.

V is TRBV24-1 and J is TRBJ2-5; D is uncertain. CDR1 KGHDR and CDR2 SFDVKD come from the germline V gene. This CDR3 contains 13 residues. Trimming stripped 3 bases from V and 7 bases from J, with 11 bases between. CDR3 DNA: TGTGCCACCAGTGATGTTACCCCTGGGACCCAGTACTTC. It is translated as CATSDVTPGTQYF.

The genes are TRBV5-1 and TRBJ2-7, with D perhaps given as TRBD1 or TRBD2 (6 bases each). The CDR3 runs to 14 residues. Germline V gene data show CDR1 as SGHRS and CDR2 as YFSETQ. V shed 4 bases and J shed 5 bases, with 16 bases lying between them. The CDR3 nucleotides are TGCGCCAGCAGCACGCACGGGGGCAGCGACGAGCAGTACTTC. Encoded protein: CASSTHGGSDEQYF.

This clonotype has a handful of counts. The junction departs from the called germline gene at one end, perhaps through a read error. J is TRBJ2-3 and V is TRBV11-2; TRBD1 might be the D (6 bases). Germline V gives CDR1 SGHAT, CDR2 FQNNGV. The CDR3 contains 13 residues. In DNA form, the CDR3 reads TGTGCCAGCAGCCCCATCCGAACGGACAGCCGGGATTTT. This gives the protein CASSPIRTDSRDF.

Here the CDR3 DNA reads TGTGCCAGCTCGACGGGACTATCCATATCGGCCGGGGAGCTGTTTTTT. It is translated as CASSTGLSISAGELFF. The genes are TRBV6-1 and TRBJ2-2; 7 nucleotides line up with TRBD2. This CDR3 comprises 16 residues. Losses at the gene ends were 8 bases for V and 6 bases for J; bases not matched to a gene: 15. Germline CDR1 MNHNS, CDR2 SASEGT.

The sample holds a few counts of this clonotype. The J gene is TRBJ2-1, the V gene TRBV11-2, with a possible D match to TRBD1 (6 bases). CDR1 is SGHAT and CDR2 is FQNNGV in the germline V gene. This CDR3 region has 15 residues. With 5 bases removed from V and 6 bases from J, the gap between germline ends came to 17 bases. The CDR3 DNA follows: TGTGCCAGCAGCACCACGCCGACAGGAGGCAATGAGCAGTTCTTC. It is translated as CASSTTPTGGNEQFF.

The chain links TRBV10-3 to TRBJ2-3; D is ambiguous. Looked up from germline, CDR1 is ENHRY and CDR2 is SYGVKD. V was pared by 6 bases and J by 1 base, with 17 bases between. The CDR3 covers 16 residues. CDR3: CAISPLGSGGTDTQYF. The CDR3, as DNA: TGTGCCATCAGCCCCCTAGGCAGTGGGGGCACAGATACGCAGTATTTT.

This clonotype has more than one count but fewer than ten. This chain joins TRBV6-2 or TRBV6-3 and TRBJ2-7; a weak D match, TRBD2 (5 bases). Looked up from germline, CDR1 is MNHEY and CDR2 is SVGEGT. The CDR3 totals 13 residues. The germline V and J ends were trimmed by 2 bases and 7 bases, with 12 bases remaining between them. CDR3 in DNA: TGTGCCAGCAGTTACAACGACCGGGGTGAGCAGTACTTC. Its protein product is CASSYNDRGEQYF.